The sequence of this T cell receptor (beta chain) was determined in a study of cytomegalovirus exposure and HLA in healthy donors (dated 2017 in TCRdb). Broadly, across the study: The 666 repertoires of the first cohort and the roughly 120 validation repertoires were produced on the same platform, according to a later analysis. The study was designed to test whether signatures of past pathogen exposure could be identified by cataloging public T cell receptors. Along with the approximately 700-subject first cohort, a separate validation cohort of around 120 different subjects was used. To predict cytomegalovirus infection status, the study brought together high-throughput TCR immunosequencing, statistical association of individual TCRs with disease status, and machine learning.

The donors were included in the validation cohort of over a hundred subjects, a group kept apart from the roughly 610-subject first cohort. The library was obtained by the immunoSEQ multiplex PCR assay. Turning to the authors' computational methods: To diagnose cytomegalovirus status from the catalog of TCR beta chain sequences, a statistical classification framework was built. What TCRdb holds here is the immuneACCESS table cut down to in-frame rearrangements. Part of the clones is not present; checked against another copy, under half of the missing clones reflect an unresolved V gene, and the others are unexplained. D and trimming come from the DNA, and the V and J calls and clone size come from that table. This sample has 150,000 to 200,000 clones in its table, and approximately 89% of those were observed once. Together, the top ten hold less than 3.5% of the sample. The full study reports these points: It was suggested by the authors that the approach could potentially be generalized to other disease states and immunological phenotypes. A total of 150 to 200 TCR beta chains were listed by the study as associated with cytomegalovirus. In vitro tests confirmed that a few of the cytomegalovirus-associated TCR beta chains recognize cytomegalovirus antigens. A later analysis lacked HLA typing for the validation cohort, so it scored co-occurrence in that cohort across all 110 or so repertoires. In a later analysis, TCRs clustered in the first cohort were found to also tend to co-occur in the 110 or so validation repertoires, with 90% to 95% of cluster scores above 0. Most TCR sequences were observed very rarely across donors, whereas some public TCRs were present in many individuals. In both the original and validation cohorts, the classifier was reported to diagnose cytomegalovirus status with high specificity and sensitivity.

The CDR3 spans 14 residues, from the cysteine through the phenylalanine. The read is trimmed to its CDR3 DNA, 42 bases read in frame from base 1. After removal of 4 bases from V and 10 bases from J, the junction retains 10 bases not matched to a gene. CDR1 SEHNR and CDR2 FQNEAQ were looked up in the germline V gene (reference sequence). The count of this clone is one. Its antigen target is currently unknown. It has no much larger one-base neighbor in the sample; base qualities were not kept. Sequencing input: PBMCs. This clonotype was sampled from a man younger than 35 in good health and CMV-seropositive. The sequence links TRBV7-9 to TRBJ2-1; 7 bases in between match TRBD2. CDR3 region: CASSSRLATREQFF. The DNA reads as follows: TGTGCCAGCAGCTCGAGACTAGCAACTAGGGAGCAGTTCTTC.